This T cell receptor (beta chain) was documented in a study of glioma-infiltrating T cells. The study, taken as a whole, reports: Tissue-blood divergence was below expectation in non-neoplastic patients, above in gliomas. Only very few CDR3 sequences appeared in both tissue and blood.

As concerns this clonotype: Its specificity is not known.

TCR alpha and beta CDR3 regions were amplified from RNA using iRepertoire nested multiplex PCR. Tissue mRNA or PBMC total RNA, roughly 100-400 ng, went into one-step reverse transcription and amplification. TCRdb re-analysed the multiplex PCR reads in MiXCR, keeping a single row per CDR3 protein. Of over 130,000 distinct CDR3 sequences in the sample, 30% to 40% were seen once. This sequence originates from a human donor with low-grade glioma or glioblastoma, undergoing nonglioma brain surgery, or in good health (not recorded which). Sequenced material: glioma tissue, nonneoplastic brain tissue, or PBMCs (not recorded which).

This CDR3 reads CSARTSGKALEQYF. CDR3 sequence (DNA): TGCAGTGCAAGGACTAGCGGAAAGGCCCTCGAGCAGTACTTC. The chain is built from TRBV20-1 and TRBJ2-7; 10 nucleotides match TRBD2. Trimming removed 6 bases from V and 6 bases from J; junction bases left unmatched: 11. The CDR3 is 14 residues long. Per the germline V gene, CDR1 is DFQATT and CDR2 is SNEGSKA (reference sequence).